These T cell receptor beta chains were read from a single sample in a study of post-analysis software for immune sequencing data. Each CDR3 protein is one row after TCRdb ran MiXCR on the PCR reads. The table includes roughly 620,000 distinct CDR3 sequences, roughly 46% detected once. The sample comprised blood. The receptors stem from a girl aged 10-17 years with multiple sclerosis. CDR3s include the opening cysteine and the closing phenylalanine or tryptophan.

j_call: TRBJ2-6
v_call: TRBV12-3/TRBV12-4
cdr3_length: 13
cdr3_aa: CASRFSGANVLTF

j_call: TRBJ1-2
v_call: TRBV7-9
cdr3_length: 14
cdr3_aa: CASSLVDRAHGYTF

j_call: TRBJ2-3
v_call: TRBV10-3
cdr3_length: 15
cdr3_aa: CAISESGAATDTQYF

j_call: TRBJ2-1
v_call: TRBV6-5
cdr3_length: 17
cdr3_aa: CASSYSPGQGSYNEQFF

j_call: TRBJ2-5
v_call: TRBV5-1
cdr3_length: 15
cdr3_aa: CASSLGGPWQETQYF

j_call: TRBJ2-1
v_call: TRBV12-3/TRBV12-4
cdr3_length: 14
cdr3_aa: CASSLSGLLNEQFF

j_call: TRBJ1-4
v_call: TRBV5-1
cdr3_length: 14
cdr3_aa: CASTDGTGREKLFF

j_call: TRBJ2-7
v_call: TRBV20-1
cdr3_length: 13
cdr3_aa: CSAKREGSYEQYF

j_call: TRBJ2-7
v_call: TRBV12-3/TRBV12-4
cdr3_length: 12
cdr3_aa: CASSLELLEQYF

j_call: -
v_call: TRBV7-8
cdr3_length: 15
cdr3_aa: CASTALAGRTLEQYF

j_call: TRBJ2-5
v_call: TRBV20-1
cdr3_length: 13
cdr3_aa: CSALLAGGETQYF

j_call: TRBJ2-5
v_call: TRBV29-1
cdr3_length: 13
cdr3_aa: CSGKGGPRETQYF

j_call: TRBJ2-3
v_call: TRBV5-6
cdr3_length: 14
cdr3_aa: CASSSGSWTDTQYF

j_call: TRBJ2-3
v_call: TRBV27
cdr3_length: 12
cdr3_aa: CASSSYPPTQYF

j_call: TRBJ2-1
v_call: TRBV7-2
cdr3_length: 12
cdr3_aa: CASSSEGIRQFF

j_call: TRBJ2-3
v_call: TRBV7-2
cdr3_length: 14
cdr3_aa: CASSSKDSTDTQYF

j_call: TRBJ2-2
v_call: TRBV5-5
cdr3_length: 15
cdr3_aa: CASRTRGSGTGELFF

j_call: TRBJ1-5
v_call: TRBV7-8
cdr3_length: 16
cdr3_aa: CASSSAGRHSNQPQHF

j_call: TRBJ2-1
v_call: TRBV4-1
cdr3_length: 16
cdr3_aa: CASSQQRQGGYNEQFF

j_call: TRBJ2-7
v_call: TRBV12-3/TRBV12-4
cdr3_length: 12
cdr3_aa: CASAPGTYEQYF

j_call: TRBJ2-5
v_call: TRBV5-8
cdr3_length: 15
cdr3_aa: CASSFTSTTQETQYF

j_call: TRBJ2-5
v_call: TRBV10-1
cdr3_length: 14
cdr3_aa: CASSETGRQETQYF

j_call: TRBJ2-3
v_call: TRBV5-1
cdr3_length: 15
cdr3_aa: CASSSQGLPTDTQYF

j_call: TRBJ1-5
v_call: TRBV12-3/TRBV12-4
cdr3_length: 13
cdr3_aa: CASRGRSNQPQHF

j_call: TRBJ2-3
v_call: TRBV10-3
cdr3_length: 14
cdr3_aa: CAISDGGTVDTQYF

j_call: TRBJ2-3
v_call: TRBV5-1
cdr3_length: 14
cdr3_aa: CASSFGRMADTQYF

j_call: TRBJ2-2
v_call: TRBV7-2
cdr3_length: 15
cdr3_aa: CASSLARADTGELFF

j_call: TRBJ2-3
v_call: TRBV12-3/TRBV12-4
cdr3_length: 11
cdr3_aa: CASSLEGRQYF

j_call: TRBJ2-3
v_call: TRBV4-1
cdr3_length: 12
cdr3_aa: CASSQFSDTQYF

j_call: TRBJ2-7
v_call: TRBV3-1
cdr3_length: 13
cdr3_aa: CATQGDLTGEQYF

j_call: -
v_call: TRBV11-2
cdr3_length: 15
cdr3_aa: CASSSIRDGSYEQYF

j_call: TRBJ1-2
v_call: TRBV5-1
cdr3_length: 14
cdr3_aa: CASSRVQGNYGYTF

j_call: TRBJ2-7
v_call: TRBV27
cdr3_length: 14
cdr3_aa: CASSAPHPPYEQYF

j_call: TRBJ1-2
v_call: TRBV20-1
cdr3_length: 16
cdr3_aa: CSARGGTSAPLDGYTF

j_call: TRBJ2-1
v_call: TRBV5-1
cdr3_length: 16
cdr3_aa: CASSSGTSGRASEQFF

j_call: TRBJ2-7
v_call: TRBV11-2
cdr3_length: 14
cdr3_aa: CASSLDPDFYEQYF

j_call: TRBJ2-5
v_call: TRBV3-1
cdr3_length: 13
cdr3_aa: CASSHRRQETQYF

j_call: TRBJ2-3
v_call: TRBV28
cdr3_length: 15
cdr3_aa: CASSFVGGASDTQYF

j_call: TRBJ1-1
v_call: TRBV2
cdr3_length: 12
cdr3_aa: CASSGWNTEAFF

j_call: TRBJ2-7
v_call: TRBV29-1
cdr3_length: 14
cdr3_aa: CSALGLAGTYEQYF

j_call: TRBJ2-1
v_call: TRBV6-1
cdr3_length: 16
cdr3_aa: CASSVVGESSYNEQFF

j_call: TRBJ1-2
v_call: TRBV6-6
cdr3_length: 12
cdr3_aa: CAGGRFDYGYTF

j_call: TRBJ2-4
v_call: TRBV6-2/TRBV6-3
cdr3_length: 14
cdr3_aa: CASSYFRDKNIQYF

j_call: TRBJ1-2
v_call: TRBV5-1
cdr3_length: 16
cdr3_aa: CASSEAGTALVNGYTF

j_call: TRBJ2-1
v_call: TRBV20-1
cdr3_length: 14
cdr3_aa: CSASDRGIYNEQFF

j_call: TRBJ1-1
v_call: TRBV12-3/TRBV12-4
cdr3_length: 15
cdr3_aa: CASSVGTGGRIEAFF